A selection of T cell receptor beta chains follows, all from one sample in a study of control samples from healthy donors and cancer patients. Produced via immunoSEQ multiplex PCR; TCRdb's table is partial and in-frame only. Seen here are approximately 210,000 clones, around 93% observed once, and the top ten hold less than 2%. The material sequenced was blood. All receptors come from a man aged 25 to 40 in good health. Each CDR3 is given with its conserved first and last residue. D genes are given only for firm matches. Rows give clone size only sometimes, using once, few, many, or a class for an expanded clone.

J: TRBJ1-3
size: many
D: TRBD1
V: TRBV3-1/TRBV3-2
CDR3: CASTMTGAGNTIYF
DNA: TGTGCCAGCACTATGACAGGGGCGGGAAACACCATATATTTT

J: TRBJ1-6
size: NA
D: NA
V: TRBV6-5
CDR3: CASSYSTDGRALHF
DNA: TGTGCCAGCAGTTACTCGACGGACGGTAGAGCCCTCCACTTT

J: TRBJ2-3
size: NA
D: NA
V: TRBV4-2
CDR3: CASSQGRSSPDTQYF
DNA: TGTGCCAGCAGCCAGGGGAGGTCCTCGCCAGATACGCAGTATTTT

J: TRBJ2-3
size: NA
D: TRBD2
V: TRBV9
CDR3: CASSSTGGLDTQYF
DNA: TGTGCCAGCAGCTCGACCGGGGGGTTGGATACGCAGTATTTT

J: TRBJ2-2
size: NA
D: NA
V: TRBV19
CDR3: CASSFSPGELFF
DNA: TGTGCCAGTAGTTTTTCTCCCGGGGAGCTGTTTTTT

J: TRBJ1-4
size: NA
D: NA
V: TRBV19
CDR3: CASIGGSTNEKLFF
DNA: TGTGCCAGTATCGGGGGTTCAACTAATGAAAAACTGTTTTTT

J: TRBJ1-6
size: NA
D: NA
V: TRBV2
CDR3: CASMGSGRVGNSPLHF
DNA: TGTGCCAGCATGGGGTCAGGGAGAGTAGGTAATTCACCCCTCCACTTT

J: TRBJ2-5
size: NA
D: TRBD2
V: TRBV7-7
CDR3: CASGTGGPAETQYF
DNA: TGTGCCAGCGGGACGGGGGGGCCGGCAGAGACCCAGTACTTC

J: TRBJ2-3
size: NA
D: TRBD2
V: TRBV9
CDR3: CASSTRLAGGADTQYF
DNA: TGTGCCAGCAGCACCCGCCTAGCGGGGGGGGCAGATACGCAGTATTTT

J: TRBJ2-5
size: once
D: TRBD1
V: TRBV12-5
CDR3: CASAPTGGNGETQYF
DNA: TGTGCTAGTGCCCCGACAGGGGGCAACGGAGAGACCCAGTACTTC

J: TRBJ2-4
size: few
D: NA
V: TRBV6-5
CDR3: CASAHWSLAKNIQYF
DNA: TGTGCCAGCGCTCATTGGTCTCTAGCCAAAAACATTCAGTACTTC

J: TRBJ1-4
size: NA
D: NA
V: TRBV19
CDR3: CASSGRQEREKLFF
DNA: TGTGCCAGTAGTGGGAGGCAGGAGAGAGAAAAACTGTTTTTT

J: TRBJ2-7
size: NA
D: TRBD1
V: TRBV4-1
CDR3: CASSLGTGGTYEQYF
DNA: TGCGCCAGCAGCCTCGGGACAGGGGGCACCTACGAGCAGTACTTC

J: TRBJ1-3
size: once
D: NA
V: TRBV12-2
CDR3: CASRLAAGGPGNTIYF
DNA: TGTGCAAGTCGCTTAGCTGCAGGGGGACCTGGAAACACCATATATTTT

J: TRBJ2-1
size: NA
D: NA
V: TRBV7-2
CDR3: CASSLARGSGYEQFF
DNA: TGTGCCAGCAGCTTAGCGCGGGGTAGTGGGTATGAGCAGTTCTTC

J: TRBJ2-3
size: NA
D: TRBD1
V: TRBV11-2
CDR3: CASSLVGQGAPTDTQYF
DNA: TGTGCCAGCAGCTTAGTGGGACAGGGTGCCCCCACAGATACGCAGTATTTT

J: TRBJ1-2
size: NA
D: NA
V: TRBV7-9
CDR3: CASSLAGPLRSDGYTF
DNA: TGTGCCAGCAGCTTAGCGGGGCCTCTCAGGTCGGATGGCTACACCTTC

J: TRBJ2-7
size: NA
D: NA
V: TRBV11-2
CDR3: CASSLDISSEQYF
DNA: TGTGCCAGCAGCTTAGATATAAGTTCCGAGCAGTACTTC

J: TRBJ1-4
size: NA
D: NA
V: TRBV12-3/TRBV12-4
CDR3: CASSWAGKLFF
DNA: TGTGCCAGCAGTTGGGCCGGAAAACTGTTTTTT

J: TRBJ2-3
size: NA
D: TRBD2
V: TRBV19
CDR3: CASSGTPTSGYSDTQYF
DNA: TGTGCCAGTAGTGGGACGCCGACTAGCGGGTACTCAGATACGCAGTATTTT

J: TRBJ1-6
size: NA
D: NA
V: TRBV7-3
CDR3: CASSLIDSSPLHF
DNA: TGTGCCAGCAGCTTAATCGATAGCTCACCCCTCCACTTT

J: TRBJ1-3
size: NA
D: NA
V: TRBV28
CDR3: CASRLGVGLMDF
DNA: TGTGCCAGCAGGCTCGGGGTGGGACTTATGGATTTT

J: TRBJ1-1
size: NA
D: NA
V: TRBV2
CDR3: CASRPTGVGEAFF
DNA: TGTGCCAGCAGGCCGACGGGGGTGGGTGAAGCTTTCTTT

J: TRBJ1-2
size: NA
D: NA
V: TRBV19
CDR3: CASSIFGGNSVFF
DNA: TGTGCCAGTAGTATATTTGGAGGGAATTCCGTCTTTTTC

J: TRBJ2-1
size: NA
D: NA
V: TRBV21-1
CDR3: CATSAEGNNEQFF
DNA: TGTGCCACCAGTGCGGAAGGGAACAATGAGCAGTTCTTC

J: TRBJ2-7
size: NA
D: TRBD2
V: TRBV6-6
CDR3: CASHGGAYEQYF
DNA: TGTGCCAGCCACGGGGGGGCCTACGAGCAGTACTTC

J: TRBJ2-7
size: NA
D: TRBD1
V: TRBV19
CDR3: CASSSGTGFEQYF
DNA: TGTGCCAGTAGTAGCGGGACAGGGTTCGAGCAGTACTTC

J: TRBJ2-7
size: NA
D: TRBD1
V: TRBV3-1/TRBV3-2
CDR3: CASSHRGSSYEQYF
DNA: TGTGCCAGCAGCCACAGGGGGAGCTCCTACGAGCAGTACTTC

J: TRBJ1-6
size: NA
D: NA
V: TRBV28
CDR3: CALGGGEGSPLHF
DNA: TGTGCCCTCGGGGGGGGTGAGGGGTCACCCCTCCACTTT

J: TRBJ1-1
size: NA
D: TRBD1
V: TRBV19
CDR3: CASSIGDRGRTEAFF
DNA: TGTGCCAGTAGTATAGGGGACAGGGGGCGGACTGAAGCTTTCTTT

J: TRBJ2-7
size: NA
D: TRBD2
V: TRBV3-1/TRBV3-2
CDR3: CASSQRRTSGGWEQYF
DNA: TGTGCCAGCAGCCAAAGAAGGACTAGCGGGGGATGGGAGCAGTACTTC

J: TRBJ2-7
size: NA
D: NA
V: TRBV4-1
CDR3: CASGEVNEQYF
DNA: TGCGCCAGCGGGGAGGTTAACGAGCAGTACTTC

J: TRBJ2-2
size: NA
D: NA
V: TRBV6-4
CDR3: CASRTDSTGELFF
DNA: TGTGCCAGCAGGACAGACTCCACCGGGGAGCTGTTTTTT

J: TRBJ2-4
size: NA
D: TRBD1
V: TRBV11-2
CDR3: CASSLGDRGPNIQYF
DNA: TGTGCCAGCAGCTTAGGAGACAGGGGGCCAAACATTCAGTACTTC

J: TRBJ2-7
size: NA
D: NA
V: TRBV3-1/TRBV3-2
CDR3: CASSLSTDEQYF
DNA: TGTGCCAGCAGCCTAAGTACGGACGAGCAGTACTTC

J: TRBJ1-5
size: NA
D: NA
V: TRBV3-1/TRBV3-2
CDR3: CASSQEGNQPQHF
DNA: TGTGCCAGCAGCCAAGAAGGAAATCAGCCCCAGCATTTT

J: TRBJ2-2
size: NA
D: NA
V: TRBV3-1/TRBV3-2
CDR3: CASSQEVRDTGELFF
DNA: TGTGCCAGCAGCCAAGAGGTCCGGGACACCGGGGAGCTGTTTTTT